The rows below give T cell receptor beta chains drawn from one sample of a study of vaccination effects on CD4 cells after COVID-19. The method was immunoSEQ multiplex PCR; TCRdb's version includes in-frame clones alone and lacks a portion of them. The sample has about 22,000 clones, more than 70% seen once; the top ten hold about two fifths. These receptors lack a known antigen. This material consisted of CD4+ T cells from PBMCs cultured with a peptide pool, taken before COVID-19 vaccination. These receptors were obtained from a human donor who had a prior SARS-CoV-2 infection. Both conserved end residues are part of each CDR3. The D gene is left open where the match is weak. Clone size is given for some rows only: seen once, a few or many times, or a class if the clone is expanded.

d_gene,v_gene,j_gene,abundance,CDR3nt,CDR3aa
TRBD1,TRBV5-1,TRBJ1-1,.,TGCGCCAGCAGCTTGGACAGGGGCACTGAAGCTTTCTTT,CASSLDRGTEAFF
.,TRBV9,TRBJ2-5,.,TGTGCCAGCAGCGAGGGGGCGTTCGTCCTAGCGACTCAAGAGACCCAGTACTTC,CASSEGAFVLATQETQYF
.,TRBV5-4,TRBJ1-1,.,TGTGCCAGCAGCTTGGGCGGGGGGGAAACTGAAGCTTTCTTT,CASSLGGGETEAFF
.,TRBV3-1/TRBV3-2,TRBJ2-4,.,TGTGCCAGCAGCCAGGCAGAAAACATTCAGTACTTC,CASSQAENIQYF
.,TRBV19,TRBJ1-2,.,TGTGCCAGTAGCCCCGACATATGGGATGGATACTATGGCTACACCTTC,CASSPDIWDGYYGYTF
.,TRBV9,TRBJ1-6,few,TGTGCCAGCAGCGTGGGGGAGGATTCACCCCTCCACTTT,CASSVGEDSPLHF
TRBD2,TRBV19,TRBJ2-3,once,TGTGCCAGTACCCTACGGATCGCGCGGGGGGTGACAGATACGCAGTATTTT,CASTLRIARGVTDTQYF
.,TRBV11-2,TRBJ1-2,few,TGTGCCAGCAGCCTCTTTCGGGATGGCTACACCTTC,CASSLFRDGYTF
.,TRBV7-2,TRBJ1-1,.,TGTGCCAGCAGCCCCTGGGGGGATCCTAGGTTGGACACTGAAGCTTTCTTT,CASSPWGDPRLDTEAFF
.,TRBV6-1,TRBJ2-1,.,TGTGCCAGCAGTGCCCCCGGCGGGACTTCGTTTTACAATGAGCAGTTCTTC,CASSAPGGTSFYNEQFF
TRBD1,TRBV29-1,TRBJ2-7,once,TGCAGCGCCCGGCAAGGACAGGGGACGTACGAGCAGTACTTC,CSARQGQGTYEQYF
.,TRBV30,TRBJ1-1,.,TGTGCCTGGAACCAGCTCTTAGACGGTGAAGCTTTCTTT,CAWNQLLDGEAFF
.,TRBV27,TRBJ1-2,.,TGTGCCAGCAGTTATATTGCAGGGAACTATGGCTACACCTTC,CASSYIAGNYGYTF
.,TRBV5-1,TRBJ2-7,.,TGCGCCAGCAGCTTGGACAGGGTTCAGCAGTACTTC,CASSLDRVQQYF
.,TRBV4-2,TRBJ1-4,.,TGTGCCAGCAGCCGCCGCGGGGGGAGGGAAGAGGGTGAAAAACTGTTTTTT,CASSRRGGREEGEKLFF
.,TRBV7-9,TRBJ2-3,.,TGTGCCAGCAGCTTACTTAGGCTCGTGAGGGATACGCAGTATTTT,CASSLLRLVRDTQYF